The entry below gives a single T cell receptor beta chain sequence along with its context. The data were obtained in a study of T cell changes during pregnancy in multiple sclerosis. Generated by immunoSEQ multiplex PCR, the TCRdb table keeps only in-frame clones and is missing some. This sample yields over 65,000 clones, of which under 95% are seen a single time; around 2% belongs to the top ten. The CDR3 runs to 14 residues. CDR1 is SGHTA, CDR2 FQGNSA, per germline. With 5 bases removed from V and 5 bases from J, the gap between germline ends came to 15 bases. Specimen: peripheral blood, collected in the first trimester of pregnancy. The chain combines TRBV7-2 with TRBJ1-1; D might be TRBD1 (5 bases). The sequence was obtained from a female donor in good health, enrolled as a control in a pregnancy study. DNA of the CDR3: TGTGCCAGCAGCGCCGACGCAAGGGGAACTGAAGCTTTCTTT. Its protein is CASSADARGTEAFF.